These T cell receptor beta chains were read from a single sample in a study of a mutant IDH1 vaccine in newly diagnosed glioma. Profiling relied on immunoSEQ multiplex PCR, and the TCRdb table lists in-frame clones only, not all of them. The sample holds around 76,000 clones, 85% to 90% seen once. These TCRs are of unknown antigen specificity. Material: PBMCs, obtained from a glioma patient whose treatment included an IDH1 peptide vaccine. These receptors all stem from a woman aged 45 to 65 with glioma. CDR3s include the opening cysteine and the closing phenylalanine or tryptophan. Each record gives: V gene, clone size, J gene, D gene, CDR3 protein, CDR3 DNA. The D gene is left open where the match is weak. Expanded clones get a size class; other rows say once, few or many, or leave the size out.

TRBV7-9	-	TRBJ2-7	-	CASSLGGNPYEQYF	TGTGCCAGCAGCTTAGGAGGAAACCCCTACGAGCAGTACTTC
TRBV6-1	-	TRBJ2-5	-	CASKEETQYF	TGTGCCAGCAAGGAAGAGACCCAGTACTTC
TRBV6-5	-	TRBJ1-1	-	CASSYGPNTEAFF	TGTGCCAGCAGTTACGGTCCGAACACTGAAGCTTTCTTT
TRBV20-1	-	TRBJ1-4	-	CSAGEAEKLFF	TGCAGTGCAGGGGAGGCTGAAAAACTGTTTTTT
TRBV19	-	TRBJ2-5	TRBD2	CASSYGLAGGGETQYF	TGTGCCAGTAGCTACGGACTAGCGGGAGGGGGAGAGACCCAGTACTTC
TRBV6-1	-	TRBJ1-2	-	CASSDQGRYGYTF	TGTGCCAGCAGTGACCAGGGACGGTATGGCTACACCTTC
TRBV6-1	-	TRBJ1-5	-	CASRGSWDQPQHF	TGTGCCAGCAGGGGATCATGGGATCAGCCCCAGCATTTT
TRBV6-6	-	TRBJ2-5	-	CASTSGTWETQYF	TGTGCCAGCACCTCCGGGACCTGGGAGACCCAGTACTTC
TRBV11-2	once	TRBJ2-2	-	CASSLAGGELFF	TGTGCCAGCAGCTTAGCCGGGGGGGAGCTGTTTTTT
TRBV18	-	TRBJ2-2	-	CASSPRQDPLGTGELFF	TGTGCCAGCTCACCACGACAGGACCCTTTGGGCACCGGGGAGCTGTTTTTT
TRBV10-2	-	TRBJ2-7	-	CASSPGHKFEQYF	TGCGCCAGCAGTCCGGGACATAAGTTCGAGCAGTACTTC
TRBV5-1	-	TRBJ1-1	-	CASSLNTEAFF	TGCGCCAGCAGCTTGAACACTGAAGCTTTCTTT
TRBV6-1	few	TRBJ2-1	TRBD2	CASRASGSGEQFF	TGTGCCAGCAGGGCTAGCGGGAGTGGTGAGCAGTTCTTC
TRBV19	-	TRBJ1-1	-	CASSIDQANTEAFF	TGTGCCAGTAGTATAGATCAAGCGAACACTGAAGCTTTCTTT
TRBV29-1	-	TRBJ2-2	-	CSVGVGQFTGELFF	TGCAGCGTGGGTGTTGGACAGTTCACCGGGGAGCTGTTTTTT
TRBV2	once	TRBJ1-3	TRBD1	CASKGGSSGNTIYF	TGTGCCAGTAAAGGGGGCTCTTCTGGAAACACCATATATTTT
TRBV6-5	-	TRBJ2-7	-	CASSYRQSREQYF	TGTGCCAGCAGTTATCGGCAGTCTCGAGAGCAGTACTTC
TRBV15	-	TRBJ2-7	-	CATSTERGPYEQYF	TGTGCCACCAGCACCGAAAGGGGACCCTACGAGCAGTACTTC
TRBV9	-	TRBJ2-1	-	CASSVAQRSYNEQFF	TGTGCCAGCAGCGTAGCTCAGCGGTCCTACAATGAGCAGTTCTTC
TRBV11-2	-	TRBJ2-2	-	CASSLTANLNTGELFF	TGTGCCAGCAGCCTGACGGCTAACTTGAACACCGGGGAGCTGTTTTTT
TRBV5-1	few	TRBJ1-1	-	CASSLAVEGREAFF	TGCGCCAGCAGCTTGGCCGTGGAGGGGCGGGAAGCTTTCTTT
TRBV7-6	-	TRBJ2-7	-	CASSHDRRSSYEQYF	TGTGCCAGCAGCCATGACCGTAGAAGCTCCTACGAGCAGTACTTC